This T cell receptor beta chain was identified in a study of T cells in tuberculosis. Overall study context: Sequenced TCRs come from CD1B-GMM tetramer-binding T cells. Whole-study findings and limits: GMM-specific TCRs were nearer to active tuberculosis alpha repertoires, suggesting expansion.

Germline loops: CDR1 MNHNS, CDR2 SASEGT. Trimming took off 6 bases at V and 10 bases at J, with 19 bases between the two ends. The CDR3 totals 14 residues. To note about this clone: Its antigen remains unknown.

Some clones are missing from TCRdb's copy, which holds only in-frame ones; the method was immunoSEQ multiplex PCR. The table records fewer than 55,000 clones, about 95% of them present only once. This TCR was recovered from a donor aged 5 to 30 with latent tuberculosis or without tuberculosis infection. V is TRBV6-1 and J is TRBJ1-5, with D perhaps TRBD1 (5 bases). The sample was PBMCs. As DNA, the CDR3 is TGTGCCAGCAGCCAGGGTCGGGCTATCATCCCCCAGCATTTT. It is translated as CASSQGRAIIPQHF.